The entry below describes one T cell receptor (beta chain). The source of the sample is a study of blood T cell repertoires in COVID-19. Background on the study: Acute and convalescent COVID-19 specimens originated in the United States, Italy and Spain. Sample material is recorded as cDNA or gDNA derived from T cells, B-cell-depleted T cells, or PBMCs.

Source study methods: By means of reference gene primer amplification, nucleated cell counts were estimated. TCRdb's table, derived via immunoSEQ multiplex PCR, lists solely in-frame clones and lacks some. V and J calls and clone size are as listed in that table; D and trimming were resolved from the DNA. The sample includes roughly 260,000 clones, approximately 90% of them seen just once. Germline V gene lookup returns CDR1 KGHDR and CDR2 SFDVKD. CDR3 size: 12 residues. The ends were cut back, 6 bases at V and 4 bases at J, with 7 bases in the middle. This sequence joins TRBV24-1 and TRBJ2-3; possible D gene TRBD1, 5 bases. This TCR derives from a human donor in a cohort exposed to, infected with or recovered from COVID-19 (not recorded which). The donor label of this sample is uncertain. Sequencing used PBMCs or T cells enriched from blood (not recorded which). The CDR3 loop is CATSRQSDTQYF. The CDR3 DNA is TGTGCCACCAGTAGACAGTCAGATACGCAGTATTTT.